This T cell receptor beta chain was retrieved from a study of shared T cell receptors in the human thymus. Per the germline V gene, CDR1 is SQVTM and CDR2 is ANQGSEA. The V and J ends lost 5 bases and 3 bases respectively, with 16 bases between them. The CDR3 covers 14 residues. Measured with immunoSEQ multiplex PCR; TCRdb has only the in-frame clones, and not every one. The data contain roughly 710,000 clones, over 75% of them singletons. This clone showed up just a few times. The sample was also reused in another study, on human thymus T cells. This second study says: Serving as donors were healthy Finnish infants, each of whom was having open corrective surgery for congenital heart defects. The thymus tissue came from resections taken during corrective heart surgery. There appeared to be biased usage of V and J genes in thymic and blood repertoires. Related work showed strongly overlapping thymic repertoires across unrelated individuals.

The gene calls are TRBV29-1 and TRBJ1-2, with D uncertain. What was sequenced was thymocytes. The sequence was collected from a girl less than two years old with a congenital heart defect. CDR3 coding DNA: TGCAGCGTTTCGGTCCATCGACTGGACTATGGCTACACCTTC. Its protein is CSVSVHRLDYGYTF.